The clone carrying this T cell receptor beta chain has more than one count but fewer than ten. Its antigen remains unknown. Trimming stripped 9 bases from V and 4 bases from J, with 21 bases between. This CDR3 is built from 16 residues. The V gene's germline CDR1 is LNHDA and CDR2 SQIVND (reference sequence). These data belong to a study of T-cell reconstitution after alpha-beta-depleted transplantation in children. Findings and limits, study-wide: Among T cells one year after transplant, newly produced cells accounted for most counts and diversity.

Preparation of the TCRbeta library was carried out with unique molecular identifiers. TCRdb re-called the PCR reads through MiXCR, storing one row per CDR3 protein. The table includes approximately 97,000 distinct CDR3 sequences, about 8% detected once. The sequencing here drew on PBMCs, taken before TCRalphabeta/CD19-depleted stem cell transplant. This sequence was found in a boy aged 2 to 10 with acute lymphoblastic leukemia, due to receive a stem cell transplant. The V gene is TRBV19, the J gene TRBJ2-2, with TRBD2 as a possible D gene (7 bases). CDR3 sequence reads: CASKPLGGGATGELFF. The CDR3 bases are TGTGCCAGCAAACCCCTTGGAGGGGGGGCCACCGGGGAGCTGTTTTTT.